These T cell receptor beta chains were read from a single sample in a study of blood T cell repertoires in COVID-19. The table came from immunoSEQ multiplex PCR; TCRdb's copy has only in-frame clones and leaves some out. Among roughly 200,000 clones listed, 65% to 85% were seen once. Sequencing was carried out using peripheral blood. The receptors here all came from a man aged 45-65 years with active or convalescent COVID-19. Each CDR3 is given with its conserved first and last residue. The D gene is left open where the match is weak. Only part of the rows carry a size: once, few, many, or a class if the clone is expanded.

NA NA TRBJ1-5 TRBV30 CAWSVGQGGNQPQHF TGTGCCTGGAGTGTAGGGCAGGGTGGCAATCAGCCCCAGCATTTT
NA TRBD1 TRBJ1-3 TRBV4-1 CASSQGTPGQWSGNTIYF TGCGCCAGCAGCCAAGGAACACCGGGACAGTGGTCTGGAAACACCATATATTTT
NA NA TRBJ1-5 TRBV7-9 CASSSFLDQPQHF TGTGCCAGCAGCTCCTTTTTAGATCAGCCCCAGCATTTT
NA NA TRBJ1-1 TRBV10-3 CAISDPREHTEAFF TGTGCCATCAGTGATCCGAGGGAACACACTGAAGCTTTCTTT
NA NA TRBJ2-7 TRBV29-1 CSVNEGGYEQYF TGCAGCGTTAATGAGGGAGGCTACGAGCAGTACTTC
once NA TRBJ2-2 TRBV12-2 CASRLGLGDTGELFF TGTGCAAGTCGCTTGGGACTAGGGGACACCGGGGAGCTGTTTTTT
NA TRBD2 TRBJ2-5 TRBV11-2 CASSLLAGGPEETQYF TGTGCCAGCAGCTTACTAGCGGGGGGGCCCGAAGAGACCCAGTACTTC
NA TRBD1 TRBJ2-7 TRBV7-9 CASSLRDRPLYEQYF TGTGCCAGCAGCTTAAGGGACAGGCCCCTCTACGAGCAGTACTTC
NA TRBD1 TRBJ1-2 TRBV5-4 CASSRDRVPSFYGYTF TGTGCCAGCAGTCGGGACAGGGTACCCTCTTTCTATGGCTACACCTTC
NA TRBD1 TRBJ1-4 TRBV27 CASSPRTGGREKLFF TGTGCCAGCAGTCCCCGGACAGGGGGACGGGAAAAACTGTTTTTT
once TRBD2 TRBJ2-3 TRBV20-1 CSASGLAGGPSTDTQYF TGCAGTGCTAGTGGACTAGCGGGGGGGCCTAGCACAGATACGCAGTATTTT
NA NA TRBJ1-2 TRBV25-1 CASSVREGYGYTF TGTGCCAGCAGTGTCAGGGAGGGGTATGGCTACACCTTC
NA NA TRBJ1-5 TRBV18 CASSPQGSNQPQHF TGTGCCAGCTCACCCCAGGGAAGCAATCAGCCCCAGCATTTT
NA NA TRBJ2-2 TRBV5-4 CASSLDSYTGELFF TGTGCCAGCAGCTTGGACAGTTACACCGGGGAGCTGTTTTTT
NA NA TRBJ2-7 TRBV30 CAWSVSGVGYEQYF TGTGCCTGGAGTGTTTCGGGGGTCGGCTACGAGCAGTACTTC